One sample yielded the 20 T cell receptor beta chains listed below, sequenced in a study of CD8+ T cells in alopecia areata. In each case, RNA was isolated and then reverse transcribed into cDNA as the sequencing template. Assay: immunoSEQ multiplex PCR; the TCRdb copy retains only in-frame clones and omits some. The sample has 250,000 to 300,000 clones, roughly 64% seen once. Documented treatment: oral pan-JAK inhibitor, 5-10 mg twice daily. This material consisted of CD4+ T cells sorted from blood, taken at week 24, from a patient treated with tofacitinib. These receptors were taken from a human donor with alopecia areata.

V gene TRBV2 combines with J gene TRBJ2-1; D tentatively reads TRBD1 or TRBD2 (5 bases each). Trimming pared 7 bases from V and 5 bases from J, leaving 15 bases between. CDR1 is SNHLY and CDR2 is FYNNEI in the germline V gene. The CDR3 contains 14 residues. CDR3 amino acids: CASKTGPKDNEQFF. The DNA of the CDR3 is TGTGCCAGCAAAACGGGGCCAAAGGACAATGAGCAGTTCTTC.

The CDR3 sequence: CASSPSTGVYNEQFF. CDR3 DNA sequence: TGTGCCAGCAGCCCCAGCACAGGGGTCTACAATGAGCAGTTCTTC. The chain uses TRBV11-1 and TRBJ2-1; 7 nucleotides line up with TRBD1. The germline V gene encodes CDR1 SGHAT and CDR2 FQDESV (reference sequence). After removal of 5 bases from V and 3 bases from J, the junction contained 7 bases not matched to a gene. CDR3 size: 15 residues. The variable domain in full, with the rest retrieved from reference TRBV11-1 and TRBJ2-1, is EAEVAQSPRYKITEKSQAVAFWCDPISGHATLYWYRQILGQGPELLVQFQDESVVDDSQLPKDRFSAERLKGVDSTLKIQPAELGDSAMYLCASSPSTGVYNEQFFGPGTRLTVL.

V gene TRBV6-1 combines with J gene TRBJ2-1; 10 positions agree with TRBD2. The CDR3 length is 16 residues. V lost 2 bases to trimming and J lost 6 bases; unmatched junction nucleotides: 7. CDR1 is MNHNS, CDR2 SASEGT, per germline. The CDR3 DNA sequence: TGTGCCAGCAGTGAACTAGCGGGGGTAACCTTCAATGAGCAGTTCTTC. Its translation is CASSELAGVTFNEQFF.

The CDR3 DNA reads as TGTGCCAGTAGTACACCCTTCCTCAACGCGAGTGAGGTGCAAGATACGCAGTATTTT. Translated: CASSTPFLNASEVQDTQYF. V is TRBV19 and J is TRBJ2-3; D remains ambiguous. V dropped 4 bases and J dropped 5 bases, with 28 bases sitting between them. This CDR3 contains 19 residues. The germline gives CDR1 LNHDA, CDR2 SQIVND (reference sequence).

The rearrangement links TRBV30 to TRBJ1-3, with D uncertain. V was clipped by 0 bases and J by 1 base, with 10 bases between them. CDR3 length equals 15 residues. The germline V gene has CDR1 GTSNPN and CDR2 SVGIG (reference sequence). The CDR3 loop is CAWSVLGVSGNTIYF. For the CDR3, the DNA is TGTGCCTGGAGTGTACTTGGGGTATCTGGAAACACCATATATTTT. Variable domain in full (rest from reference TRBV30 and TRBJ1-3): SQTIHQWPATLVQPVGSPLSLECTVEGTSNPNLYWYRQAAGRGLQLLFYSVGIGQISSEVPQNLSASRPQDRQFILSSKKLLLSDSGFYLCAWSVLGVSGNTIYFGEGSWLTVV.

The chain has TRBV20-1 and TRBJ2-7; D is possibly TRBD2 (6 bases). Trimming stripped 5 bases from V and 7 bases from J, with 12 bases between. The CDR3 totals 11 residues. Germline loops: CDR1 DFQATT, CDR2 SNEGSKA (reference sequence). The DNA of the CDR3 is TGCAGTGCTCTCCCAGGAGGGGAGCAGTACTTC. It yields the protein CSALPGGEQYF.

This clone appeared a few times. The chain employs TRBV18 and TRBJ1-6; D is unclear. The CDR3 is made up of 12 amino acids. Germline values: CDR1 KGHSH, CDR2 LQKENI. Trimming took 6 bases from V and 12 from J, leaving 12 bases between them. CDR3 loop: CASSLPDQPLHF. The CDR3, as DNA: TGTGCCAGCTCCCTCCCCGATCAACCCCTCCACTTT.

This clone appeared once. V is TRBV5-4 and J is TRBJ2-7, with D possibly TRBD1 on 6 matching bases. Trimming stripped 1 base from V and 6 bases from J, with 17 bases between. Germline V gives CDR1 SGHNT, CDR2 YYREEE (reference sequence). The CDR3 runs to 15 residues. The CDR3 nucleotides are TGTGCCAGCAGCTTGACAGGGCCCCTGGAGGTCGAGCAGTACTTC. Translation: CASSLTGPLEVEQYF.

This clone was observed a few times. The V call is TRBV12-5, the J call TRBJ2-5; tentative D call: TRBD1 (6 bases). Germline values: CDR1 LGHNT, CDR2 FRNRAP. CDR3 length equals 16 residues. Trimming removed 5 bases at V and 1 base at J, with 17 bases between. The CDR3 is CASGTYRATPQETQYF. The CDR3 DNA follows: TGTGCTAGTGGTACCTACAGGGCTACGCCCCAAGAGACCCAGTACTTC.

The V call is TRBV29-1, the J call TRBJ2-2, with no clear D. Trimming left V 0 bases short and J 5 bases short, with 13 bases between. The germline gives CDR1 SQVTM, CDR2 ANQGSEA. CDR3 length equals 15 residues. CDR3 sequence: CSVEDPAGRTGELFF. CDR3 sequence (DNA): TGCAGCGTTGAAGATCCGGCAGGCCGTACCGGGGAGCTGTTTTTT.

This chain uses TRBV27 with TRBJ1-6; 9 positions agree with TRBD1. CDR3 length: 17 amino acids. V was clipped by 2 bases and J by 1 base; unmatched bases: 3. Germline V CDR1 and CDR2: MNHEY, SMNVEV (reference sequence). DNA for the CDR3: TGTGCCAGCAGTTTAATACAGGGGGCATCCTATAATTCACCCCTCCACTTT. Protein product: CASSLIQGASYNSPLHF.

The V and J genes are TRBV29-1 and TRBJ2-7; D may be TRBD1 (6 bases). Germline V gene sequence: CDR1 SQVTM, CDR2 ANQGSEA. The CDR3 has 14 residues. The V gene lost 7 bases and the J gene lost 5 bases, with 21 bases spanning the gap. For the CDR3, the DNA is TGCAGCGCCCGAGGGCGGGTCGAGGGGGACGAGCAGTACTTC. Protein sequence: CSARGRVEGDEQYF.

This clone turned up a few times. This chain uses TRBV15 with TRBJ2-7; D is ambiguous. The CDR3 extends over 14 amino acids. Trimming cost V 0 bases and J 1 base, with 7 bases left between them. Germline CDR1 and CDR2: LNHNV and YYDKDF (reference sequence). The CDR3 reads CATSRDPLSYEQYF. The CDR3 bases are TGTGCCACCAGCAGAGATCCCCTTTCCTACGAGCAGTACTTC.

This clone was detected only a few times. The chain uses TRBV29-1 and TRBJ2-1; D is possibly TRBD1 or TRBD2 (5 bases each). V lost 4 bases and J lost 3, with 10 bases in between. Per the germline V gene, CDR1 is SQVTM and CDR2 is ANQGSEA. CDR3 length: 13 amino acids. This chain's CDR3 is CSVGGVLYNEQFF. The CDR3 DNA is TGCAGCGTTGGAGGGGTCCTCTACAATGAGCAGTTCTTC.

The chain is built from TRBV6-5 and TRBJ1-1, with 10 bases identical to TRBD1. Germline values: CDR1 MNHEY, CDR2 SVGAGI. The V gene end was trimmed by 7 bases and the J gene end by 4 bases; junction bases not matched to a gene: 6. CDR3 length: 14 residues. The CDR3 nucleotides read TGTGCCAGCACCCGGACAGGGGGAGGCACTGAAGCTTTCTTT. This translates into CASTRTGGGTEAFF.

The genes are TRBV15 and TRBJ2-1; D is unresolved. The CDR3 is 15 amino acids. Trimming shortened V by 3 bases and J by 0 bases, and 9 bases separated the two germline ends. Germline CDR1 and CDR2: LNHNV and YYDKDF (reference sequence). CDR3 bases: TGTGCCACCAGCAGCCGACCCCGCTCCTACAATGAGCAGTTCTTC. This sequence encodes CATSSRPRSYNEQFF.

For the CDR3, the DNA is TGTGCCAGTGGACATGGTGTAGGACGCACCGGGGAGCTGTTTTTT. Protein product: CASGHGVGRTGELFF. The rearrangement links TRBV19 to TRBJ2-2, with a tentative D call TRBD1 (5 bases). CDR1 is LNHDA, CDR2 SQIVND, per germline (reference sequence). The CDR3 is 15 amino acids. V lost 8 bases and J lost 4, with 17 bases in between.

Turning to this clone: Other DNA sequences in the same sample also yield this CDR3. The CDR3 DNA reads TGTGCCTGGAGCGGCAGTAACTATGGCTACACCTTC. Its translation: CAWSGSNYGYTF. The chain has TRBV30 and TRBJ1-2, with D unresolved. Trimming took off 3 bases at V and 1 base at J, with 6 bases between the two ends. This CDR3 has 12 amino acids. Germline V lookup: CDR1 GTSNPN, CDR2 SVGIG (reference sequence).

The chain has TRBV7-2 and TRBJ2-7; 13 bases map to TRBD2. Looked up from germline, CDR1 is SGHTA and CDR2 is FQGNSA. CDR3 size: 16 residues. V lost 0 bases to trimming and J lost 2 bases; unmatched junction nucleotides: 1. CDR3 in DNA: TGTGCCAGCAGCTTAGCAGGGACTAGCGGGGCCTACGAGCAGTACTTC. Translating it yields CASSLAGTSGAYEQYF.

The chain uses TRBV6-6 and TRBJ2-1; TRBD1 matches at 9 bases. V was clipped by 2 bases and J by 9 bases; unmatched bases: 8. Germline-derived CDR1 and CDR2 are MNHNY and SVGAGI (reference sequence). The CDR3 consists of 15 residues. The DNA of the CDR3 is TGTGCCAGCAGTTACGACGGACAGGGGAAGGGTGAGCAGTTCTTC. Translated, it gives CASSYDGQGKGEQFF.